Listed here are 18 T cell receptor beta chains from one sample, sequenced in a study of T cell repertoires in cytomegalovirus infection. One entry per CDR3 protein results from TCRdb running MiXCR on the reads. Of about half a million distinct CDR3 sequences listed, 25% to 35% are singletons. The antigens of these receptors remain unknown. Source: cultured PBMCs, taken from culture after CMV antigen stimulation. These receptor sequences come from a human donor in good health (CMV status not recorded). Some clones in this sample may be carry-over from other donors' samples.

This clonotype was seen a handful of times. CDR3 nucleotides: TGTGCCAGCTCACCCCGAGGCGATGGATTGTTAACTGAAGCTTTCTTT. This translates into CASSPRGDGLLTEAFF. The J gene is TRBJ1-1, the V gene TRBV18; D unresolved. The germline CDR1 and CDR2 sequences are KGHSH and LQKENI. Trimming stripped 3 bases from V and 5 bases from J, with 19 bases between. The CDR3 contains 16 residues.

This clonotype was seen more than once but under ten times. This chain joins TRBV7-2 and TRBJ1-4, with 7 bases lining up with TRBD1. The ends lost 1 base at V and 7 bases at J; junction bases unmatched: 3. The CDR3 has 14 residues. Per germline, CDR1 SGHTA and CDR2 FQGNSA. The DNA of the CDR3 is TGTGCCAGCAGCTTAGGCAGGGGGTTTGAAAAACTGTTTTTT. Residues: CASSLGRGFEKLFF.

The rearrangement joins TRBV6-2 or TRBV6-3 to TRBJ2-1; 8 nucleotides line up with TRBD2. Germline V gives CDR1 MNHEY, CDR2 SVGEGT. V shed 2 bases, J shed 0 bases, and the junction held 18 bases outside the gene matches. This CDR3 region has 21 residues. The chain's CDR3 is CASSYPEGRGRTLSSYNEQFF. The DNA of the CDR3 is TGTGCCAGCAGTTACCCCGAGGGTCGCGGGAGGACCCTGAGCTCCTACAATGAGCAGTTCTTC.

This CDR3 reads CASSGSVSSSYNEQFF. In DNA, the CDR3 is TGTGCCAGCAGCGGTAGCGTTTCAAGCTCCTACAATGAGCAGTTCTTC. The rearrangement uses TRBV7-9 and TRBJ2-1; weak D call: TRBD2 (5 bases). The CDR3 runs to 16 residues. The ends were cut back, 5 bases at V and 0 bases at J, with 14 bases in the middle. Germline assignment: CDR1 SEHNR and CDR2 FQNEAQ (reference sequence).

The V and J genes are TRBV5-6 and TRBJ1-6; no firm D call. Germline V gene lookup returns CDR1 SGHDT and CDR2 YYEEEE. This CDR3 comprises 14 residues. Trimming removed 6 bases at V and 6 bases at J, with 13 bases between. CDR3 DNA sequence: TGTGCCAGCACCGTCGGGTCTCGTAATTCACCCCTCCACTTT. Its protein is CASTVGSRNSPLHF.

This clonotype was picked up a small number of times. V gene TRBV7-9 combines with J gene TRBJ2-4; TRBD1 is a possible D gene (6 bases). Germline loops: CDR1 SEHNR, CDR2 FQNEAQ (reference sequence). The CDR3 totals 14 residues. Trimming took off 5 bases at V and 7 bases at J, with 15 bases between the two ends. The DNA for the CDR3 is TGTGCCAGCAGCCCCCCCAGGGGACGGAACATTCAGTACTTC. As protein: CASSPPRGRNIQYF. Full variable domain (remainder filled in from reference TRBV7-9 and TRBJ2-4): DTGVSQNPRHKITKRGQNVTFRCDPISEHNRLYWYRQTLGQGPEFLTYFQNEAQLEKSRLLSDRFSAERPKGSFSTLEIQRTEQGDSAMYLCASSPPRGRNIQYFGAGTRLSVL.

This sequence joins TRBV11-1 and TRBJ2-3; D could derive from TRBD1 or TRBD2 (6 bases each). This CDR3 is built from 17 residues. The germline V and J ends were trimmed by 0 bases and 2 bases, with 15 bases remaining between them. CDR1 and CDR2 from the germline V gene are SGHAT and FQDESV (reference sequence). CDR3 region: CASSLAVGRGLTDTQYF. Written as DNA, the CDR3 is TGTGCCAGCAGCTTAGCGGTTGGCCGGGGGCTCACAGATACGCAGTATTTT.

The CDR3 DNA is TGCAGTGCTAGGGCCGACCAGGATGCGCAGTATTTT. Its translation: CSARADQDAQYF. The rearrangement links TRBV20-1 to TRBJ2-3; no clear D. This CDR3 is 12 amino acids long. Trimming removed 3 bases at V and 10 bases at J, with 14 bases between. CDR1 and CDR2 from the germline V gene are DFQATT and SNEGSKA (reference sequence).

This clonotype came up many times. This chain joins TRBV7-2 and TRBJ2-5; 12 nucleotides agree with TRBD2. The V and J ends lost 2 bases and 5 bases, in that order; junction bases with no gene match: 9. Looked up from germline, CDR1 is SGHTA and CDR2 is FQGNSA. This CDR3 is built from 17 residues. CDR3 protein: CASSLQPPSGRGETQYF. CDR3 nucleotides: TGTGCCAGCAGCTTACAGCCCCCTAGCGGGAGGGGGGAGACCCAGTACTTC.

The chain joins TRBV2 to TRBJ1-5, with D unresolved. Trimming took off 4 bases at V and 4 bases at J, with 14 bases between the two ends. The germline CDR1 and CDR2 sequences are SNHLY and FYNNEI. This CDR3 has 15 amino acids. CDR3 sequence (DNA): TGTGCCAGCAGTGTTGGAGAAGTCAATAATCAGCCCCAGCATTTT. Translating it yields CASSVGEVNNQPQHF.

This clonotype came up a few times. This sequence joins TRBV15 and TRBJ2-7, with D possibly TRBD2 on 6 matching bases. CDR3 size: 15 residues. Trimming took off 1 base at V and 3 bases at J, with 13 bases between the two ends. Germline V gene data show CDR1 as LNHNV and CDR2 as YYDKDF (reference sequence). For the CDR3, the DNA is TGTGCCACCAGCAGAGGTTCTAGCGCTAGCTACGAGCAGTACTTC. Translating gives CATSRGSSASYEQYF.

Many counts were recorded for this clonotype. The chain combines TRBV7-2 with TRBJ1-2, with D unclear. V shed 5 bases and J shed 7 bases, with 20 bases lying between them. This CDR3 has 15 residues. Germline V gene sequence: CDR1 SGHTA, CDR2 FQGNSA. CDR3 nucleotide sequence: TGTGCCAGCAGCCCATCTTCGGAGGGATGGAGTGGCTACACCTTC. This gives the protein CASSPSSEGWSGYTF.

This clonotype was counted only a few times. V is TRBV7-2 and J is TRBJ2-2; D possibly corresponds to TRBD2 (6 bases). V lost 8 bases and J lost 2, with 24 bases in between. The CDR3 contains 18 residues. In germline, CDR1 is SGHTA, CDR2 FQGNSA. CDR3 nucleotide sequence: TGTGCCAGCTCCAGCTGGGAAGGTGGACTAAATAACACCGGGGAGCTGTTTTTT. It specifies CASSSWEGGLNNTGELFF.

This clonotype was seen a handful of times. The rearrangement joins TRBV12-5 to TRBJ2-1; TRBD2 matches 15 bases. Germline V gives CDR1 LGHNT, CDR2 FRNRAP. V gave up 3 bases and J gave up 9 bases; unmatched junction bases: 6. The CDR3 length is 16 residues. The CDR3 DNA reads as TGTGCTAGTGGTTTCACGGGACTAGCGGGAGGTCTTGAGCAGTTCTTC. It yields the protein CASGFTGLAGGLEQFF.

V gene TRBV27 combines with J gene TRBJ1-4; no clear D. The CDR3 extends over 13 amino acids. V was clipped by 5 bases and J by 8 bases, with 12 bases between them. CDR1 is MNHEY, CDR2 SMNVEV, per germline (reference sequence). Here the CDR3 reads CASSPVAREKLFF. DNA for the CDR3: TGTGCCAGCAGTCCGGTGGCCCGCGAAAAACTGTTTTTT.

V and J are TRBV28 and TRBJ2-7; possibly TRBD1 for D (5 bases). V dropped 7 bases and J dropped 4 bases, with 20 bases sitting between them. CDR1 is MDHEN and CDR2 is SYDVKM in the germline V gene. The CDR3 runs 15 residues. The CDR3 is CASTSGHGFLYEQYF. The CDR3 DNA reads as TGTGCCAGCACCTCCGGACACGGGTTTCTGTACGAGCAGTACTTC.

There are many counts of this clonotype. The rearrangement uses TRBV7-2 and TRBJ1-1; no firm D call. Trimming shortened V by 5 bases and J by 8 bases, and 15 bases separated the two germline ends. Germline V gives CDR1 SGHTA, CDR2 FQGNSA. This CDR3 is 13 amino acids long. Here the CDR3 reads CASSPGGRAEAFF. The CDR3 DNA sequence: TGTGCCAGCAGCCCCGGAGGAAGGGCGGAAGCTTTCTTT.

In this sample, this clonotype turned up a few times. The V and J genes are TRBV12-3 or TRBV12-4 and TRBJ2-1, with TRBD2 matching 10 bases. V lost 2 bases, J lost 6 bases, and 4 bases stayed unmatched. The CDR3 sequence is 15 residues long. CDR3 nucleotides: TGTGCCAGCAGTTTATCTAGCGGGAGTCTCAATGAGCAGTTCTTC. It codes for CASSLSSGSLNEQFF.